Here is one TCR beta chain with its context. The antigen remains unidentified. The PCR contained 60 Vbeta and 13 Jbeta primers. Generated by immunoSEQ multiplex PCR, the TCRdb table keeps only in-frame clones and is missing some. The listing contains fewer than 100,000 clones. This specimen comes from a study of cytomegalovirus exposure and HLA in healthy donors. The study, taken as a whole, reports: Cytomegalovirus association was assigned to about 150 TCR beta chains. Relative to the approximately 670-donor mean, N-insertions were reportedly fewer in an Asian-associated ancestry cluster in a later analysis. Follow-up analysis found HLA locus-dependent TCR association rates, highest for DRB1 and lowest for HLA-C.

This receptor was obtained from a man aged 50-60 years in good health and CMV-seronegative. The source material was PBMCs.

CDR3 bases: TGTGCCAGCAGCACCACGACAGGGGGGTTAGGGAATGAGCAGTTCTTC. This encodes CASSTTTGGLGNEQFF. J is TRBJ2-1 and V is TRBV7-9; 9 nucleotides match TRBD1. Germline trimming cut 5 bases from V and 7 bases from J; bases unmatched to any gene: 12. Per the germline V gene, CDR1 is SEHNR and CDR2 is FQNEAQ (reference sequence). CDR3 length: 16 amino acids.